This T cell receptor (beta chain) was obtained from a study of blood T cell repertoires in COVID-19. Study context: The United States, Italy and Spain were the sources of the acute and convalescent COVID-19 samples.

Here immunoSEQ multiplex PCR was the method, and the copy in TCRdb shows in-frame clones only, minus some. The sample lists approximately 440,000 clones, around 90% occurring once. Between the trimmed V and J ends, which lost 5 bases and 1 base, there was a span of 15 bases. This CDR3 has 16 residues. The germline CDR1 and CDR2 sequences are SNHLY and FYNNEI. The sequence derives from a woman under 30 who had recovered from COVID-19. The V gene is TRBV2, the J gene TRBJ1-3, with D tentatively TRBD1 (6 bases). Sequencing used PBMCs or T cells enriched from blood (not recorded which). The CDR3 spells CASSTTGIGSGNTIYF. The CDR3, as DNA: TGTGCCAGCAGTACAACAGGGATCGGGTCTGGAAACACCATATATTTT.